These 16 T cell receptor beta chains were all obtained from the same sample, sequenced in a study of identical twins. TCRdb used MiXCR to reprocess the 5' RACE reads, holding one entry per CDR3 protein. The sample yields 1.5 million to 2 million distinct CDR3 sequences, 32% seen once. Sequenced input: cord blood. These receptors all stem from a newborn girl in good health.

This clonotype was seen many times. The chain employs TRBV10-3 and TRBJ2-7; a possible D gene is TRBD1 (6 bases). The V and J ends lost 3 bases and 0 bases respectively, with 15 bases between them. The CDR3 spans 16 residues. CDR1 and CDR2 from the germline V gene are ENHRY and SYGVKD. The CDR3 protein is CAISDVEQGFSYEQYF. For the CDR3, the DNA is TGTGCCATCAGTGATGTAGAACAGGGATTCTCCTACGAGCAGTACTTC.

The chain has TRBV10-3 and TRBJ2-5; D gene ambiguous. Trimming cost V 0 bases and J 0 bases, with 8 bases left between them. Germline assignment: CDR1 ENHRY and CDR2 SYGVKD. CDR3 size: 15 residues. The CDR3: CAISESTTYQETQYF. In DNA, the CDR3 is TGTGCCATCAGTGAGTCGACAACGTACCAAGAGACCCAGTACTTC.

The chain is built from TRBV29-1 and TRBJ2-1; D remains unclear. CDR1 and CDR2 from the germline V gene are SQVTM and ANQGSEA. This CDR3 is built from 14 residues. Trimming cost V 3 bases and J 0 bases, with 9 bases left between them. The CDR3 reads CSVDSSHSYNEQFF. The CDR3 DNA reads as TGCAGCGTTGATTCTAGTCACTCCTACAATGAGCAGTTCTTC.

The chain is built from TRBV25-1 and TRBJ1-4; 7 nucleotides line up with TRBD1. Germline V gene data show CDR1 as MGHDK and CDR2 as SYGVNS. Losses at the gene ends were 4 bases for V and 4 bases for J; bases not matched to a gene: 3. The CDR3 is 14 amino acids. CDR3 nucleotides: TGTGCCAGCAGTGGGGACAGCTTTAATGAAAAACTGTTTTTT. It is translated as CASSGDSFNEKLFF.

The V call is TRBV3-1, the J call TRBJ2-7; no clear D. CDR3 length equals 15 residues. The germline CDR1 and CDR2 sequences are LGHDT and YNNKEL (reference sequence). With 3 bases removed from V and 1 base from J, the gap between germline ends came to 13 bases. Here the CDR3 reads CASSQTHRLSYEQYF. The CDR3 coding sequence is TGTGCCAGCAGCCAGACACACCGCCTATCCTACGAGCAGTACTTC.

This clonotype showed up just a few times. This chain connects TRBV9 to TRBJ1-1; D is uncertain. The V end lost 0 bases, the J end lost 0 bases, and 12 bases lay between the germline ends. The germline V gene encodes CDR1 SGDLS and CDR2 YYNGEE. CDR3 length: 16 residues. The CDR3 sequence: CASSVEASRVNTEAFF. CDR3 bases: TGTGCCAGCAGCGTAGAGGCAAGTAGAGTGAACACTGAAGCTTTCTTT.

CDR3 amino acids: CASGFRQGAVLTGELFF. The CDR3 DNA follows: TGTGCTAGTGGTTTTCGACAGGGGGCCGTTTTAACCGGGGAGCTGTTTTTT. The chain couples TRBV12-5 to TRBJ2-2, with TRBD1 identical over 10 bases. The V gene's germline CDR1 is LGHNT and CDR2 FRNRAP. Losses at the gene ends were 3 bases for V and 5 bases for J; bases not matched to a gene: 9. The CDR3 consists of 17 residues.

This clonotype was seen only a few times. This chain links TRBV20-1 with TRBJ2-5; 7 nucleotides match TRBD2. CDR1 is DFQATT and CDR2 is SNEGSKA in the germline V gene (reference sequence). The CDR3 is made up of 15 amino acids. Trimming removed 6 bases from V and 4 bases from J; junction bases left unmatched: 14. The CDR3 DNA follows: TGCAGTGCCCTTCCTGGCGGGAGAGTCCCAGAGACCCAGTACTTC. This translates into CSALPGGRVPETQYF.

The rearrangement links TRBV11-2 to TRBJ2-2; D may match TRBD1 or TRBD2 (6 bases each). Trimming took 6 bases from V and 7 from J, leaving 21 bases between them. There are 16 residues in the CDR3. Germline V gives CDR1 SGHAT, CDR2 FQNNGV. The DNA of the CDR3 is TGTGCCAGCAGTTTGGGGGGCAGGGTGAATGTCGGGGAGCTGTTTTTT. It encodes CASSLGGRVNVGELFF.

This clonotype was seen ten or more times. This chain joins TRBV2 and TRBJ1-4; a weak D match, TRBD1 (5 bases). V shed 5 bases and J shed 1 base, with 5 bases lying between them. The length of the CDR3 is 13 residues. Germline CDR1 SNHLY, CDR2 FYNNEI. The chain's CDR3 is CASSTGTNEKLFF. The CDR3 DNA reads TGTGCCAGCAGTACAGGAACTAATGAAAAACTGTTTTTT.

This clonotype was counted a few times. The V call is TRBV20-1, the J call TRBJ2-1, with TRBD2 matching over 12 bases. The CDR3 spans 16 residues. Trimming cost V 5 bases and J 3 bases; bases outside gene matches: 8. Germline lookup yields CDR1 DFQATT and CDR2 SNEGSKA (reference sequence). The CDR3 region has the DNA TGCAGTGCTCGACCGCTAGCGGGAGGGGGCTACAATGAGCAGTTCTTC. Translation gives CSARPLAGGGYNEQFF.

J is TRBJ2-1 and V is TRBV18; the D is unclear. Trimming removed 4 bases from V and 6 bases from J, with 10 bases in between. CDR1 KGHSH and CDR2 LQKENI come from the germline V gene. This CDR3 spans 13 amino acids. CDR3 in DNA: TGTGCCAGCTCACGCACTACTGCCAATGAGCAGTTCTTC. Translating gives CASSRTTANEQFF.

The rearrangement uses TRBV5-5 and TRBJ2-1; 13 bases agree with TRBD2. There are 20 residues in the CDR3. J lost 0 bases, V lost 4 bases, and 13 bases had no gene match. From germline, CDR1 is SGHKS and CDR2 YYEKEE (reference sequence). In DNA form, the CDR3 reads TGTGCCAGCAGCCTGACCGGGACTAGCGGGACCAGGAGCTCCTACAATGAGCAGTTCTTC. Translated, it gives CASSLTGTSGTRSSYNEQFF.

This clonotype was detected only a few times. The chain employs TRBV12-3 or TRBV12-4 and TRBJ2-7, with D unresolved. V shed 2 bases and J shed 3 bases, with 11 bases lying between them. This CDR3 region has 14 residues. The CDR3 DNA follows: TGTGCCAGCAGTTTATCGGTGGATTACTACGAGCAGTACTTC. Its translation is CASSLSVDYYEQYF.

In this sample, this clonotype turned up many times. As DNA, the CDR3 is TGTGCCAGCAGTTACGAGCGGGAGGTACGATACGAGCAGTACTTC. It yields the protein CASSYEREVRYEQYF. J is TRBJ2-7 and V is TRBV6-5, with 9 bases identical to TRBD2. After removal of 2 bases from V and 4 bases from J, the junction contained 6 bases not matched to a gene. Germline lookup yields CDR1 MNHEY and CDR2 SVGAGI. The CDR3 sequence is 15 residues long.

The chain recombines TRBV27 with TRBJ2-2; TRBD2 aligns across 15 bases. The trim removed 7 bases at V and 5 bases at J, leaving 8 bases unmatched. The CDR3 contains 17 residues. CDR1 is MNHEY, CDR2 SMNVEV, per germline (reference sequence). CDR3 in DNA: TGTGCCAGCACCCCGACCGGGACTAGCGGGAGGACCGGGGAGCTGTTTTTT. Amino acid sequence: CASTPTGTSGRTGELFF.